This T cell receptor (beta chain) emerged from a study of blood T cell repertoires in COVID-19. Trimming cost V 5 bases and J 0 bases; bases outside gene matches: 3. The CDR3 sequence is 15 residues long. The germline CDR1 and CDR2 sequences are SGHRS and YFSETQ. This clone was observed a few times. Sequencing used immunoSEQ multiplex PCR; TCRdb keeps in-frame clones, though not all of them. The sample lists tens of thousands of clones; about 70% were seen once. This TCR came from a man between 65 and 85 years old with active or convalescent COVID-19. The V and J genes are TRBV5-1 and TRBJ1-3; TRBD1 matches 9 bases. Sequencing was carried out using peripheral blood. CDR3 bases: TGCGCCAGCAGTTCGACAGGGGGCTCTGGAAACACCATATATTTT. This encodes CASSSTGGSGNTIYF.